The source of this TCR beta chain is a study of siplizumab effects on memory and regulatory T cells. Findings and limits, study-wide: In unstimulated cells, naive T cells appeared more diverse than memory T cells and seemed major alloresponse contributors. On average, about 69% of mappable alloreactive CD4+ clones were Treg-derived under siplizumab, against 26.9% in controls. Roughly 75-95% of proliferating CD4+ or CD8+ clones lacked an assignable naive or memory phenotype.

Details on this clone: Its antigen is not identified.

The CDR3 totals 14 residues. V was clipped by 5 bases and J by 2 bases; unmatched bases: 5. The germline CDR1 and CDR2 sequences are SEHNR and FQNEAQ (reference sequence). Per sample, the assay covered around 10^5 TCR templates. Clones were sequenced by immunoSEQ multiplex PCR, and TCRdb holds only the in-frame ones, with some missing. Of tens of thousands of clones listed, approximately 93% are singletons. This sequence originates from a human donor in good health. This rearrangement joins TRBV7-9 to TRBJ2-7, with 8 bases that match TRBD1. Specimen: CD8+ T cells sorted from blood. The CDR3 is CASSPQGAAYEQYF. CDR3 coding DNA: TGTGCCAGCAGCCCGCAGGGGGCCGCCTACGAGCAGTACTTC.